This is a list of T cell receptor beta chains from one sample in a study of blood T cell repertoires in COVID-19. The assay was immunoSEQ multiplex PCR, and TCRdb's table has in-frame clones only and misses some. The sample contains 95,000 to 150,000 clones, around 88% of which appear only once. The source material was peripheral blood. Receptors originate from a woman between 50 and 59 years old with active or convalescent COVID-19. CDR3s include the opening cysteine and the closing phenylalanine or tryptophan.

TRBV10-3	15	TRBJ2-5	CAISDFDRGHETQYF
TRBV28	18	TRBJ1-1	CASSLYRGVGSGNTEAFF
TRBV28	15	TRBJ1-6	CASSSPRVGNSPLHF
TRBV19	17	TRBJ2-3	CASSPLWDRGRTDTQYF
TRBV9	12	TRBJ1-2	CASSGREVGYTF
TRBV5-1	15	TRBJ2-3	CASSLTSGSTDTQYF
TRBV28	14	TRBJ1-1	CASSLRQGNTEAFF
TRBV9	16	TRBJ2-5	CASSVELGLGQETQYF
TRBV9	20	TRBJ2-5	CASSVRGMGLAGPEMETQYF
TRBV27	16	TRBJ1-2	CASSPLPLTGSKGYTF
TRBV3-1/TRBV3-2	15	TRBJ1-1	CASSPRTGTNTEAFF
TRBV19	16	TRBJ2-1	CASRPSSGRYRNEQFF
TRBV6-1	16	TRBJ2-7	CASSEDPRGRLLRWYF
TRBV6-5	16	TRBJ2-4	CASSYIAGVVGNIQYF
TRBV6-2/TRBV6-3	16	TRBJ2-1	CASSYSSSGKYNEQFF
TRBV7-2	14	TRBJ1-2	CASSLMAQGGYYTF
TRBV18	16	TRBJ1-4	CASSPPPRTGAEKLFF
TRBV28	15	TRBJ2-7	CASPPTAQGWHEQYF
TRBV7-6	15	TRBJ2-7	CASSLMERSSYEQYF
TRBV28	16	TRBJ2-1	CASGSGDRGLYNEQFF
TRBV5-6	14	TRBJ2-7	CASSTPGGAYEQYF
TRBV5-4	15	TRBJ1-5	CASSPTPGVDQPQHF
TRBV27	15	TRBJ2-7	CASSSPTGLPYEQYF
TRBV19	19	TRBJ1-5	CASSIPWGRTGVGNQPQHF
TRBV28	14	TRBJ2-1	CASCRLADYNEQFF
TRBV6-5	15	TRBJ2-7	CASSFGTSGSYEQYF
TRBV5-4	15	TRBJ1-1	CASSLKEGSYTEAFF
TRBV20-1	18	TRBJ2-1	CSASGALASRRKADEQFF
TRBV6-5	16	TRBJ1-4	CASSYIGDATNEKLFF
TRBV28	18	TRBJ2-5	CASSQDRGTSGSYETQYF
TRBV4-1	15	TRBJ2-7	CASSPLGQGTYEQYF